This paragraph covers one T cell receptor (beta chain) sequence. It has no known antigen specificity. Nothing much larger sits one base from this clone, and base qualities are not available. A FACSAria II was used to sort memory CD4+ T cells, defined as single viable CD3+CD4+CD8-CD45RO+ cells. CMV serostatus was determined using a Roche Elecsys assay that detects serum IgG against CMV pp150, pp28, p38 and p52. Following thawing, total CD4+ T cells were enriched through positive selection using CD4 magnetic microbeads. The samples came from a different study that was designed specifically to examine the CD4+ T cell memory repertoire. Peripheral blood mononuclear cells were isolated and cryopreserved following standard operating procedures; serum was stored at -80 °C. The staining relied on CD3-PerCP (BW264/56), CD4-APC (RPA-T4), CD45RO-PE (UCHT1) and CD8-Pacific Orange (3B5) antibodies, and Sytox blue was used to exclude non-viable cells.

These data come from a study of memory CD4+ T cells and cytomegalovirus serostatus (dated 2019 in TCRdb). Regarding the complete study: The cohort comprised 33 healthy Belgian adults, 9 CMV seropositive and some 25 CMV seronegative. CD4+ memory TCRbeta repertoires of a Belgian cohort with known cytomegalovirus serostatus were sequenced in order to replicate a published TCR-based CMV serostatus classifier. Overall study outcomes, separate from this receptor: Only CD4+CD45RO+ memory cells were sequenced, unlike the original study, which covered naive and memory CD4+ and CD8+ populations. On the Belgian cohort, the classifier based on the original framework reached a median bootstrapped AUC of roughly 0.94, with a 95% CI of 0.76-1.00. For predicting CMV serostatus, the median bootstrapped AUC was approximately 0.95 using the original framework and about 0.9 using a US-trained random forest. Among the roughly 160 previously reported CMV-associated TCRbeta sequences, 67 showed up in the CD4+ memory repertoires, with each one found in between one and five individuals. The results were interpreted as suggesting that the CMV-associated TCR signature is largely present in the CD4+ memory repertoire.

The Quick-DNA Microprep Kit was used to extract genomic DNA from the sorted cells. TCRbeta DNA was amplified with the immunoSEQ hsTCRbeta kit following the manufacturer's protocol. TCRbeta libraries were sequenced on an Illumina MiSeq instrument. The study's own analysis went as follows. Once out-of-frame sequences had been removed, millions of distinct TCRbeta sequences were left, which works out to an average of around 73,000 per individual. Each individual was scored using the number of roughly 150 previously reported CMV-associated TCRbeta sequences that the individual carried and the total number of productive distinct TCRbeta sequences. A beta-binomial model was reimplemented in Python, and scikit-learn random forests with default parameters were trained on data from the US cohort. Classifier performance on the Belgian cohort was summarized as median AUC with percentile confidence intervals calculated over 10,000 bootstrap iterations. TCRdb mirrors the immuneACCESS table, restricted to in-frame sequences. Some clones are absent from its copies; in checked studies, under half trace to an unresolved V gene, and the reason for the others is unknown. That table is the source of V, J and clone size, and D and trimming were worked out from the DNA. The table for this sample lists under 65,000 clones; roughly 78% of them were counted only once. The top ten clonotypes cover 0.67% of the sample.

The sequence derives from an adult in good health and CMV-seronegative. Sequencing was carried out using memory CD4+ T cells from blood.

The sequence in DNA is TGTGCCAGTAGTAGCCTGGTAGCGGGAGGGGCCGGGGAGCTGTTTTTT. Its translation is CASSSLVAGGAGELFF. The sequence links TRBV19 to TRBJ2-2; 11 junctional bases match TRBD2. Counted from cysteine to phenylalanine, this CDR3 has 16 amino acids. The entry retains the CDR3 DNA only, 48 bases that are in frame from base 1. V is cut back by 4 bases and J by 6 bases, with 7 bases in the junction unmatched. From a lookup of the germline V gene (reference sequence), CDR1 and CDR2 are LNHDA and SQIVND.